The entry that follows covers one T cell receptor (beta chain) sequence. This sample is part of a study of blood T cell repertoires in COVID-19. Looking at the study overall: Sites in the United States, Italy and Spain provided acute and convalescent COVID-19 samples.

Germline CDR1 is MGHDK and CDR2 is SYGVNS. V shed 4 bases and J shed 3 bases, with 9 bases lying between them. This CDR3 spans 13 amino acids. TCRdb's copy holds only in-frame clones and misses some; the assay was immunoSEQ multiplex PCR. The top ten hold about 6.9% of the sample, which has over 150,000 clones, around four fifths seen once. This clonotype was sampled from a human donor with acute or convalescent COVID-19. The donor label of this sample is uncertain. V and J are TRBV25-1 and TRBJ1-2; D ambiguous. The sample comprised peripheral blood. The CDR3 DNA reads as TGTGCCAGCAGTGCCGCGGGGTACTATGGCTACACCTTC. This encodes CASSAAGYYGYTF.